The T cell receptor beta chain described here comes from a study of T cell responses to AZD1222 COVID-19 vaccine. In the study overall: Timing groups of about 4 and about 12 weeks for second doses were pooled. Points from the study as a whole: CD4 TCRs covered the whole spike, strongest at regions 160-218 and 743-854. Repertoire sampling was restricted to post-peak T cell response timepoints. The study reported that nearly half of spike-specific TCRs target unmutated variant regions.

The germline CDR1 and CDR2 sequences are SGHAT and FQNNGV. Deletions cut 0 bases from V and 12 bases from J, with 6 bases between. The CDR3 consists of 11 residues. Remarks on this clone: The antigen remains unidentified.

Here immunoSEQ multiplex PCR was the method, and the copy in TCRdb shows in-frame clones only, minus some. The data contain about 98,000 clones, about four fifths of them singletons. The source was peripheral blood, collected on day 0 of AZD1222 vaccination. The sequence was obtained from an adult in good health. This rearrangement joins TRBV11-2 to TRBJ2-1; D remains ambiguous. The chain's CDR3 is CASSLDRLQFF. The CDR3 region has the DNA TGTGCCAGCAGCTTAGATCGTTTGCAGTTCTTC.